This is a list of T cell receptor beta chains from one sample in a study of cytomegalovirus exposure and HLA in healthy donors. Produced via immunoSEQ multiplex PCR; TCRdb's table is partial and in-frame only. The table has approximately 170,000 clones, less than 85% seen once. The sequenced sample consisted of PBMCs. The receptors originated from a man aged 25-45 years in good health and CMV-seropositive. Each CDR3 is given with its conserved first and last residue. A D gene is named only where the DNA matches it firmly. Where a row states a size, it is once, few, many or the class of an expanded clone; other rows omit it.

clone_size	d_call	v_call	j_call	cdr3_nt	cdr3_aa
-	TRBD2	TRBV7-8	TRBJ2-7	TGTGCCAGCAGCTGGATAAGCGGCGGGACTAGCGGGACCTACGAGCAGTACTTC	CASSWISGGTSGTYEQYF
few	-	TRBV6-5	TRBJ2-7	TGTGCCAGCAGCCCCGCAGGGGTCCCCGAGCAGTACTTC	CASSPAGVPEQYF
-	-	TRBV6-6	TRBJ2-3	TGTGCCAGCAGTTACGGCCGGCGGGATACGCAGTATTTT	CASSYGRRDTQYF
-	-	TRBV20-1	TRBJ2-7	TGCAGTGCCAGAGTGGGGCTCGAGCAGTACTTC	CSARVGLEQYF
few	-	TRBV15	TRBJ1-1	TGTGCCACCAGCAGAGAATTGCCAGACAGGATGAACACTGAAGCTTTCTTT	CATSRELPDRMNTEAFF
-	-	TRBV7-2	TRBJ2-2	TGTGCCAGCAGCTTAGTTCGGAGGTCCCCCGGGGAGCTGTTTTTT	CASSLVRRSPGELFF
-	-	TRBV27	TRBJ1-1	TGTGCCAGCAGTCCAGACCCGGGGAAGACAGGAAGAGTACCTGAAGCTTTCTTT	CASSPDPGKTGRVPEAFF
once	TRBD1	TRBV27	TRBJ2-5	TGTGCCAGCAGCATTACAGGGGGCCTTCCAGGCGTGTCGGCCCAGTACTTC	CASSITGGLPGVSAQYF
-	TRBD2	TRBV5-6	TRBJ2-7	TGTGCCAGCAGCGGGGGACTACAATACGAGCAGTACTTC	CASSGGLQYEQYF
-	-	TRBV5-1	TRBJ2-7	TGCGCCAGCAGCAGCCGGAGCTCCTACGAGCAGTACTTC	CASSSRSSYEQYF
-	-	TRBV2	TRBJ1-1	TGTGCCAGCAGTGAATGGGGGCTAGGCACTGAAGCTTTCTTT	CASSEWGLGTEAFF
-	-	TRBV5-1	TRBJ2-5	TGCGCCAGCAGCACCGGGACATTACAAGAGACCCAGTACTTC	CASSTGTLQETQYF
few	-	TRBV11-2	TRBJ1-1	TGTGCCAGCAGCTTAGATGGGGGGGCTGCAGCTTTCTTT	CASSLDGGAAAFF
-	TRBD1	TRBV30	TRBJ2-5	TGTGCCTGGAGCGCAGGGGGAGAGACCCAGTACTTC	CAWSAGGETQYF
-	-	TRBV14	TRBJ2-7	TGTGCCAGCAGCCAAGATTGGTCGGGGGACCCCTACGAGCAGTACTTC	CASSQDWSGDPYEQYF
-	-	TRBV6-5	TRBJ2-2	TGTGCCAGCTTAAGAGACACCGGGGAGCTGTTTTTT	CASLRDTGELFF
few	-	TRBV10-3	TRBJ2-3	TGTGCCATCAGTGAGGGAGGCAACTCAGATACGCAGTATTTT	CAISEGGNSDTQYF
-	-	TRBV9	TRBJ2-7	TGTGCCAGCAGCGTATCTGTAGGAGGGGCCTACGAGCAGTACTTC	CASSVSVGGAYEQYF
few	TRBD1	TRBV2	TRBJ1-5	TGTGCCAGCAGCAGACAGGGTTTCTTAGGTCAGCCCCAGCATTTT	CASSRQGFLGQPQHF
-	-	TRBV2	TRBJ2-1	TGTGCCAGCAGCAGGGGTAATGAGCAGTTCTTC	CASSRGNEQFF
-	-	TRBV5-1	TRBJ2-2	TGCGCCAGCAGCCCCCGGCGGCGGGGGCAGAACACCGGGGAGCTGTTTTTT	CASSPRRRGQNTGELFF
-	-	TRBV28	TRBJ2-3	TGTGCCAGCAGTTTTTCAGGGGGGCCAGATACGCAGTATTTT	CASSFSGGPDTQYF
-	-	TRBV7-2	TRBJ2-5	TGTGCCAGCAGCTCCCTATGGCGGGAATCCCCCCAGTACTTC	CASSSLWRESPQYF
-	-	TRBV30	TRBJ1-4	TGTGCCTCCACCCGCCCCGGGGAAAAACTGTTTTTT	CASTRPGEKLFF
-	-	TRBV19	TRBJ2-3	TGTGCCAGTAGTTTCGGATTCGGGTCTGCAGATACGCAGTATTTT	CASSFGFGSADTQYF
-	TRBD2	TRBV10-2	TRBJ2-3	TGCGCCAGCAGTGAGATGCGGGGGGTCACAGATACGCAGTATTTT	CASSEMRGVTDTQYF
-	-	TRBV5-1	TRBJ2-3	TGCGCCAGCAGCTTCGGCAGGTCCCCAGGGGATACGCAGTATTTT	CASSFGRSPGDTQYF
-	TRBD2	TRBV7-2	TRBJ2-1	TGTGCCAGCAGCCCAAGGATAGCGGGGGCAACGGGAAATGAGCAGTTCTTC	CASSPRIAGATGNEQFF
-	-	TRBV10-3	TRBJ2-7	TGTGCCATCAGTGAGTCGTCAGCCTACGAGCAGTACTTC	CAISESSAYEQYF
-	-	TRBV7-9	TRBJ1-1	TGTGCCAGCAGCTTAATGGACAGCAACACTGAAGCTTTCTTT	CASSLMDSNTEAFF
-	TRBD1	TRBV5-5	TRBJ2-7	TGTGCCAGCAGCTTGGGCGACAGGGGGCACCACGAGCAGTACTTC	CASSLGDRGHHEQYF